The next 8 T cell receptor beta chains were all read from a single sample in a study of cytomegalovirus exposure and HLA in healthy donors. Amplification used 60 Vbeta primers and 13 Jbeta primers. Sequencing was performed with immunoSEQ multiplex PCR; in TCRdb, only in-frame clones are kept and a portion is missing. The sample includes more than 80,000 clones, more than 60% seen only once; the top ten take under 6.5%. The sample comprised PBMCs. Receptors originate from a woman between 45 and 65 years old in good health and CMV-seropositive.

This chain joins TRBV5-1 and TRBJ1-1, with D uncertain. Deletions cut 2 bases from V and 2 bases from J, with 10 bases between. The length of the CDR3 is 14 residues. Per germline, CDR1 SGHRS and CDR2 YFSETQ. CDR3 in amino acids: CASSFGNLNTEAFF. The CDR3 coding sequence is TGCGCCAGCAGCTTCGGGAACTTAAACACTGAAGCTTTCTTT.

The chain has TRBV13 and TRBJ2-1; the match to TRBD1 covers 9 bases. The V and J ends lost 4 bases and 7 bases, in that order; junction bases with no gene match: 8. This CDR3 has 15 amino acids. From germline, CDR1 is PRHDT and CDR2 FYEKMQ (reference sequence). The CDR3 DNA follows: TGTGCCAGCAGCTCACGGGACAGGGTTGTGAATGAGCAGTTCTTC. Translated: CASSSRDRVVNEQFF. Filled out from reference TRBV13 and TRBJ2-1, the complete variable domain reads AAGVIQSPRHLIKEKRETATLKCYPIPRHDTVYWYQQGPGQDPQFLISFYEKMQSDKGSIPDRFSAQQFSDYHSELNMSSLELGDSALYFCASSSRDRVVNEQFFGPGTRLTVL.

As concerns this clone: The germline gene is not matched at one end of the junction; a read error may be the cause. V usage is TRBV7-9 and J usage is TRBJ1-1; D not resolved. CDR1 and CDR2 from the germline V gene are SEHNR and FQNEAQ (reference sequence). This CDR3 is 14 amino acids long. CDR3 loop: CSSSLRQVNTEAFF. For the CDR3, the DNA is TGTTCCAGCAGCTTAAGGCAGGTGAACACTGAAGCTTTCTTT.

In the case of this clone: Different DNA sequences within this sample yield the same CDR3. This chain joins TRBV27 and TRBJ2-5; D gene unclear. Germline loops: CDR1 MNHEY, CDR2 SMNVEV (reference sequence). V was cut by 6 bases and J by 7 bases, with 12 bases left in between. The CDR3 loop spans 12 amino acids. The CDR3 spells CASSFPFGTQYF. For the CDR3, the DNA is TGTGCCAGCAGCTTCCCTTTCGGGACCCAGTACTTC.

The chain uses TRBV29-1 and TRBJ1-2; 10 nucleotides line up with TRBD1. Germline CDR1 SQVTM, CDR2 ANQGSEA. The CDR3 totals 16 residues. V dropped 1 base and J dropped 2; count of bases not matched to a gene: 7. The CDR3 is CSVEVLPGQGNYGYTF. In DNA, the CDR3 is TGCAGCGTTGAAGTGCTACCGGGACAGGGGAACTATGGCTACACCTTC. The full variable domain, with the rest looked up from reference TRBV29-1 and TRBJ1-2, is SAVISQKPSRDICQRGTSLTIQCQVDSQVTMMFWYRQQPGQSLTLIATANQGSEATYESGFVIDKFPISRPNLTFSTLTVSNMSPEDSSIYLCSVEVLPGQGNYGYTFGSGTRLTVV.

This clone has more than one count but fewer than ten. The chain carries TRBV7-9 and TRBJ2-7; D may be TRBD2 (6 bases). This CDR3 contains 14 residues. Germline V gives CDR1 SEHNR, CDR2 FQNEAQ (reference sequence). V was clipped by 4 bases and J by 0 bases, with 10 bases between them. Here the CDR3 reads CASSSGLLSYEQYF. Here the CDR3 DNA reads TGTGCCAGCAGCTCGGGACTGCTCTCCTACGAGCAGTACTTC. The full variable domain, with the rest looked up from reference TRBV7-9 and TRBJ2-7, is DTGVSQNPRHKITKRGQNVTFRCDPISEHNRLYWYRQTLGQGPEFLTYFQNEAQLEKSRLLSDRFSAERPKGSFSTLEIQRTEQGDSAMYLCASSSGLLSYEQYFGPGTRLTVT.

The chain uses TRBV11-1 and TRBJ1-1; D call uncertain. The ends were cut back, 2 bases at V and 4 bases at J, with 14 bases in the middle. In germline, CDR1 is SGHAT, CDR2 FQDESV (reference sequence). The CDR3 runs to 15 residues. As DNA, the CDR3 is TGTGCCAGCAGCTTATCCGTGGAGGGCTTCACTGAAGCTTTCTTT. As protein: CASSLSVEGFTEAFF. Complete variable domain (other parts from reference TRBV11-1 and TRBJ1-1): EAEVAQSPRYKITEKSQAVAFWCDPISGHATLYWYRQILGQGPELLVQFQDESVVDDSQLPKDRFSAERLKGVDSTLKIQPAELGDSAMYLCASSLSVEGFTEAFFGQGTRLTVV.

This clone has only one observation. This chain joins TRBV7-9 and TRBJ1-1, with D uncertain. Germline V gives CDR1 SEHNR, CDR2 FQNEAQ (reference sequence). Trimming left V 1 base short and J 10 bases short, with 13 bases between. This CDR3 spans 13 amino acids. CDR3 bases: TGTGCCAGCAGCTTAGGAATTGAGACGGGAGCTTTCTTT. Its protein is CASSLGIETGAFF.